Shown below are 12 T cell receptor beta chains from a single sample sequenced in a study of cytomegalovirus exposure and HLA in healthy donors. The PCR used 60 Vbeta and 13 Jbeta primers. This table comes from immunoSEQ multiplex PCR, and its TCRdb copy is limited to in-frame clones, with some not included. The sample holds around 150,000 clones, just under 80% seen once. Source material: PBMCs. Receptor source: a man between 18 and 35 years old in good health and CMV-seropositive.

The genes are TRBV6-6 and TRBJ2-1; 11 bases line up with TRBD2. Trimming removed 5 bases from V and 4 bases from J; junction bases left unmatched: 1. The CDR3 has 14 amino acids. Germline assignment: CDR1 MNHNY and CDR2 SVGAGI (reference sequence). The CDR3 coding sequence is TGTGCCAGCAGTGGACTAGCGGGTTACAATGAGCAGTTCTTC. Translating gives CASSGLAGYNEQFF.

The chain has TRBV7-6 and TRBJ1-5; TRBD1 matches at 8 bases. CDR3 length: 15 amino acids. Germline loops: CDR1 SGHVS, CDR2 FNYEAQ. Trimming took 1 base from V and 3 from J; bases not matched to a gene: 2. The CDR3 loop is CASSLGTGYNQPQHF. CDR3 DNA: TGTGCCAGCAGCTTAGGGACAGGGTACAATCAGCCCCAGCATTTT.

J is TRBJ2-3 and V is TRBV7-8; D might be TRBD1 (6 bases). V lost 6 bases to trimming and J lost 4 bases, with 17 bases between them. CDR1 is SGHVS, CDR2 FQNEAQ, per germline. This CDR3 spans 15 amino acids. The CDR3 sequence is CASRNDRPSADTQYF. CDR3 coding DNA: TGTGCCAGCAGGAATGACAGGCCGAGTGCAGATACGCAGTATTTT.

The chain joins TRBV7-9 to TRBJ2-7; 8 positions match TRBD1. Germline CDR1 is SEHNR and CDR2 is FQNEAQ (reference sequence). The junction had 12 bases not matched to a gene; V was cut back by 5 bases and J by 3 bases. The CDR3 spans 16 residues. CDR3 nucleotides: TGTGCCAGCAGCCCTAGACCAGGCAGGGGGCACTACGAGCAGTACTTC. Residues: CASSPRPGRGHYEQYF.

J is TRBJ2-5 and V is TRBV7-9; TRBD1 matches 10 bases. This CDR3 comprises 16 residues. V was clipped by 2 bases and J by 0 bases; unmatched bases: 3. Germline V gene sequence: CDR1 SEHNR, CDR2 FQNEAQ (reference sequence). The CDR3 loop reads CASSLIGTGDQETQYF. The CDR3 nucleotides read TGTGCCAGCAGCTTAATTGGGACAGGGGACCAAGAGACCCAGTACTTC.

CDR3 residues: CASSGIRDVAGTQYF. The CDR3 bases are TGTGCCAGCAGCGGCATTCGAGACGTAGCCGGTACGCAGTATTTT. The chain joins TRBV9 to TRBJ2-3, with no clear D. With 3 bases removed from V and 8 bases from J, the gap between germline ends came to 19 bases. Looked up from germline, CDR1 is SGDLS and CDR2 is YYNGEE. The CDR3 totals 15 residues.

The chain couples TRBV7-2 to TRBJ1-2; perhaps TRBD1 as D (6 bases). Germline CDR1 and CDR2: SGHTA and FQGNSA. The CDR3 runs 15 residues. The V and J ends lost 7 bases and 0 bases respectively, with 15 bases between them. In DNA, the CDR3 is TGTGCCAGCACCCAGGGGCGGGCTACTAACTATGGCTACACCTTC. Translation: CASTQGRATNYGYTF.

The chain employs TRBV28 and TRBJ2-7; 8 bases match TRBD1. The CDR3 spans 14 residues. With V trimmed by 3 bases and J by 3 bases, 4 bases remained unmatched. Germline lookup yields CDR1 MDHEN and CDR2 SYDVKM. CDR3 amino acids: CASSFSGGDYEQYF. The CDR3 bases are TGTGCCAGCAGTTTCTCAGGGGGCGACTACGAGCAGTACTTC. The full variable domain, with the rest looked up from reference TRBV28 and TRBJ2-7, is DVKVTQSSRYLVKRTGEKVFLECVQDMDHENMFWYRQDPGLGLRLIYFSYDVKMKEKGDIPEGYSVSREKKERFSLILESASTNQTSMYLCASSFSGGDYEQYFGPGTRLTVT.

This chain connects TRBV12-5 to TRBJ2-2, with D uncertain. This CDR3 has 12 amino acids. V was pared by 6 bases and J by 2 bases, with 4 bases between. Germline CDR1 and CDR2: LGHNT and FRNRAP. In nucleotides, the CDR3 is TGTGCTAGTGGATATAACACCGGGGAGCTGTTTTTT. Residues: CASGYNTGELFF. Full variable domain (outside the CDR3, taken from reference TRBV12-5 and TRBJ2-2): DARVTQTPRHKVTEMGQEVTMRCQPILGHNTVFWYRQTMMQGLELLAYFRNRAPLDDSGMPKDRFSAEMPDATLATLKIQPSEPRDSAVYFCASGYNTGELFFGEGSRLTVL.

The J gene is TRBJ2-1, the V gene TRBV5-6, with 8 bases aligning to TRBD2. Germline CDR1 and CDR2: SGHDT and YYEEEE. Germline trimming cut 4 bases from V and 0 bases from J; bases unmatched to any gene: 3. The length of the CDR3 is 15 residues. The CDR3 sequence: CASSPSGSSYNEQFF. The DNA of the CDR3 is TGTGCCAGCAGCCCAAGCGGGAGCTCCTACAATGAGCAGTTCTTC.

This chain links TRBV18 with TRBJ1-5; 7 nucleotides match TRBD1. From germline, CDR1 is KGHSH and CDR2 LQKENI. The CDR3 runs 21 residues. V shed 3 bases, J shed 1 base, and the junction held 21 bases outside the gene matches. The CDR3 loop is CASSPTPSPTTGSESNQPQHF. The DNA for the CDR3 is TGTGCCAGCTCACCTACCCCAAGTCCGACGACAGGGTCGGAAAGCAATCAGCCCCAGCATTTT.

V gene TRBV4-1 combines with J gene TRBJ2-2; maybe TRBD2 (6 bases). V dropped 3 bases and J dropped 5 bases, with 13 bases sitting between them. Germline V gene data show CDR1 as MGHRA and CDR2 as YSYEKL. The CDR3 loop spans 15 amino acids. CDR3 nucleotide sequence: TGCGCCAGCAGCCAGAGGGCGGCGGGGACCGGGGAGCTGTTTTTT. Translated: CASSQRAAGTGELFF.